The 10 T cell receptor beta chains listed next were all sequenced from one sample in a study of blood T cells in healthy people across ages. For the second PCR, which ran for about 6 to 11 cycles, a sample-barcoded 5' primer and a J-beta primer mix were used. TCRdb redid the calling of the 5' RACE reads with MiXCR, one entry per CDR3 protein. The table has under 2 million distinct CDR3 sequences, 30% to 35% seen once. Sample: blood. These receptors came from a woman younger than 45 in good health.

This chain connects TRBV27 to TRBJ1-1; D remains unclear. This CDR3 spans 14 amino acids. Looked up from germline, CDR1 is MNHEY and CDR2 is SMNVEV (reference sequence). V lost 6 bases to trimming and J lost 4 bases, with 15 bases between them. The CDR3 nucleotides are TGTGCCAGCAGGGACGCGGGAAAGGGCACTGAAGCTTTCTTT. Protein sequence: CASRDAGKGTEAFF.

V and J are TRBV11-2 and TRBJ2-3; D is unclear. Germline assignment: CDR1 SGHAT and CDR2 FQNNGV. Trimming left V 0 bases short and J 0 bases short, with 7 bases between. The CDR3 contains 15 residues. The CDR3 nucleotides read TGTGCCAGCAGCTTAGATCAGCTTAGCACAGATACGCAGTATTTT. This encodes CASSLDQLSTDTQYF. The variable domain in full, with the rest retrieved from reference TRBV11-2 and TRBJ2-3, is EAGVAQSPRYKIIEKRQSVAFWCNPISGHATLYWYQQILGQGPKLLIQFQNNGVVDDSQLPKDRFSAERLKGVDSTLKIQPAKLEDSAVYLCASSLDQLSTDTQYFGPGTRLTVL.

This chain links TRBV5-1 with TRBJ2-3; 8 nucleotides align to TRBD1. CDR1 is SGHRS and CDR2 is YFSETQ in the germline V gene. Trimming removed 3 bases from V and 0 bases from J; junction bases left unmatched: 6. The CDR3 loop spans 16 amino acids. The DNA of the CDR3 is TGCGCCAGCAGCTCGACAAACAGGGGGAGCACAGATACGCAGTATTTT. This translates into CASSSTNRGSTDTQYF.

V and J are TRBV6-1 and TRBJ2-7; TRBD1 might be the D (5 bases). The germline V gene encodes CDR1 MNHNS and CDR2 SASEGT. The CDR3 sequence is 14 residues long. V shed 3 bases and J shed 1 base, with 10 bases lying between them. CDR3 in DNA: TGTGCCAGCAGTGATTGGACAAGTTCCTACGAGCAGTACTTC. This codes for CASSDWTSSYEQYF.

As regards this clonotype: A much larger clonotype is one base distant, so this may be a read error. The rearrangement uses TRBV7-2 and TRBJ1-6, with D uncertain. The CDR3 has 15 amino acids. Germline CDR1 and CDR2: SGHTA and FQGNSA. The CDR3 is CASSLGRRLSSPLYF. Written as DNA, the CDR3 is TGTGCCAGCAGCTTAGGAAGGAGGCTTAGCTCACCCCTCTACTTT.

There are a few counts of this clonotype. The chain couples TRBV20-1 to TRBJ2-7; 7 bases map to TRBD1. The CDR3 is made up of 16 amino acids. J gave up 0 bases and V 5 bases, and 13 bases lay outside the gene matches. In germline, CDR1 is DFQATT, CDR2 SNEGSKA (reference sequence). The CDR3 reads CSAPRKVGDSSYEQYF. CDR3 in DNA: TGCAGTGCTCCACGAAAGGTCGGGGACAGCTCCTACGAGCAGTACTTC.

This clonotype was detected once. DNA for the CDR3: TGTGCCAGCAGTGTGGAAAAGGGGGCTCCAGATACGCAGTATTTT. This encodes CASSVEKGAPDTQYF. The chain couples TRBV6-1 to TRBJ2-3, with 7 bases identical to TRBD1. CDR3 length equals 15 residues. V lost 4 bases to trimming and J lost 4 bases; unmatched junction nucleotides: 8. CDR1 and CDR2 (germline): MNHNS, SASEGT.

The rearrangement uses TRBV3-1 and TRBJ2-7, with D tentatively TRBD1 or TRBD2 (6 bases each). The germline V and J ends were trimmed by 6 bases and 7 bases, with 19 bases remaining between them. The CDR3 is 14 amino acids. Germline V gives CDR1 LGHDT, CDR2 YNNKEL (reference sequence). CDR3 sequence reads: CASSPRGGLVEQYF. CDR3 nucleotides: TGTGCCAGCAGTCCTAGAGGGGGGTTGGTTGAGCAGTACTTC.

This clonotype has a count of ten or more. The chain recombines TRBV9 with TRBJ2-5; no clear D. Deletions cut 3 bases from V and 2 bases from J, with 5 bases between. Looked up from germline, CDR1 is SGDLS and CDR2 is YYNGEE. The length of the CDR3 is 12 residues. CDR3 loop: CASSAVQETQYF. As DNA, the CDR3 is TGTGCCAGCAGCGCCGTGCAAGAGACCCAGTACTTC.

V usage is TRBV7-2 and J usage is TRBJ1-3; perhaps TRBD1 as D (5 bases). CDR3 length: 15 amino acids. Trimming took off 2 bases at V and 2 bases at J, with 10 bases between the two ends. CDR1 is SGHTA, CDR2 FQGNSA, per germline. This chain's CDR3 is CASSLSRGTGNTIYF. In nucleotides, the CDR3 is TGTGCCAGCAGCTTAAGTCGGGGGACTGGAAACACCATATATTTT.